The following is a TCR beta chain sequence with its context. The data were obtained in a study of blood T cell repertoires in COVID-19. On the study more broadly: Sites in the United States, Italy and Spain provided acute and convalescent COVID-19 samples. PBMCs, B-cell-depleted T cells, or T cells provided the cDNA or gDNA that made up the material.

Participants were aged 18 to 89 years, lived in 20 to 25 US areas, and enrolled virtually. In the study's own analysis: Quantification of nucleated cells was approximated via reference gene primer amplification. Sequenced by immunoSEQ multiplex PCR; TCRdb stores in-frame clones only, minus some. V, J and clone size derive from that table, while D and trimming were established from the DNA sequence. The sample records hundreds of thousands of clones, approximately 90% being singletons. The CDR3 spans 19 residues. With 5 bases clipped from V and 4 bases from J, the junction kept 18 bases outside the gene matches. CDR1 and CDR2 (germline): LGHDT, YNNKEL (reference sequence).

The clonotype comes from a man younger than 30 who had recovered from COVID-19. The V gene is TRBV3-1 (or the pseudogene TRBV3-2), the J gene TRBJ2-1; 9 bases map to TRBD2. Sequencing was carried out using PBMCs or T cells enriched from blood (not recorded which). CDR3 sequence reads: CASSSAWASGAMGYNEQFF. The DNA for the CDR3 is TGTGCCAGCAGCTCCGCCTGGGCTAGCGGGGCGATGGGGTACAATGAGCAGTTCTTC.